This passage covers 25 T cell receptor beta chains from one sample sequenced in a study of blood T cell repertoires in COVID-19. Using immunoSEQ multiplex PCR, the repertoire was profiled, and TCRdb retains in-frame clones only, with some absent. Of 290,000 or so clones listed, more than 85% are singletons. The source material was peripheral blood. The receptors here all came from a man between 65 and 85 years old with acute or convalescent COVID-19.

This chain connects TRBV5-6 to TRBJ2-1; a weak D match, TRBD2 (6 bases). Trimming left V 1 base short and J 0 bases short, with 14 bases between. The CDR3 contains 17 residues. CDR1 and CDR2 from the germline V gene are SGHDT and YYEEEE. DNA for the CDR3: TGTGCCAGCAGCTTGAATCTAGCGTCAGACTCCTACAATGAGCAGTTCTTC. Protein: CASSLNLASDSYNEQFF.

The V and J genes are TRBV12-3 or TRBV12-4 and TRBJ1-2; 8 bases line up with TRBD1. The CDR3 contains 12 residues. V lost 3 bases and J lost 7; bases outside the gene matches: 1. In DNA, the CDR3 is TGTGCCAGCAGTTTTGGACAGGGTGGCTACACCTTC. Its translation: CASSFGQGGYTF.

Only one count was recorded for this clone. CDR3 sequence: CASGMGSGSPLHF. DNA for the CDR3: TGTGCCAGCGGGATGGGGAGCGGTTCACCCCTCCACTTT. The V and J genes are TRBV2 and TRBJ1-6; D is unresolved. In germline, CDR1 is SNHLY, CDR2 FYNNEI. The CDR3 is 13 amino acids. Trimming removed 8 bases from V and 9 bases from J, with 14 bases in between.

The chain has TRBV5-6 and TRBJ1-6; D remains unclear. The ends were cut back, 0 bases at V and 9 bases at J, with 13 bases in the middle. This CDR3 has 15 residues. Germline V CDR1 and CDR2: SGHDT, YYEEEE. The CDR3 DNA follows: TGTGCCAGCAGCTTGGGCCTAGGCGAAATTTCACCCCTCCACTTT. Translation gives CASSLGLGEISPLHF.

This sequence joins TRBV6-1 and TRBJ1-6; no clear D gene. Germline values: CDR1 MNHNS, CDR2 SASEGT. Trimming removed 4 bases from V and 0 bases from J, with 10 bases in between. The CDR3 runs 16 residues. The CDR3 loop reads CASSVSRSSYNSPLHF. CDR3 nucleotides: TGTGCCAGCAGTGTTTCACGGAGCTCCTATAATTCACCCCTCCACTTT.

The rearrangement joins TRBV7-3 to TRBJ1-4; 8 bases are shared with TRBD1. Germline loops: CDR1 SGHTA, CDR2 FQGTGA. The CDR3 runs to 17 residues. V lost 5 bases to trimming and J lost 8 bases; unmatched junction nucleotides: 16. CDR3 sequence (DNA): TGTGCCAGCAGCCCCAGGCTCCGGACAGGGTTTAAGGAAAAACTGTTTTTT. This encodes CASSPRLRTGFKEKLFF.

This chain connects TRBV11-2 to TRBJ2-3, with D unclear. Germline V gives CDR1 SGHAT, CDR2 FQNNGV. V lost 1 base and J lost 2, with 13 bases in between. The CDR3 is 16 amino acids. CDR3 nucleotide sequence: TGTGCCAGCAGCTTAGGCGGTACCCTAAACACAGATACGCAGTATTTT. Protein sequence: CASSLGGTLNTDTQYF.

The chain recombines TRBV11-2 with TRBJ1-1; D is ambiguous. The CDR3 consists of 13 residues. With 1 base removed from V and 7 bases from J, the gap between germline ends came to 10 bases. Germline V gives CDR1 SGHAT, CDR2 FQNNGV. CDR3 in amino acids: CASSLALPNEAFF. The CDR3 region has the DNA TGTGCCAGCAGCTTAGCCCTACCCAATGAAGCTTTCTTT.

The gene calls are TRBV5-1 and TRBJ2-5; perhaps TRBD1 as D (6 bases). The ends were cut back, 0 bases at V and 5 bases at J, with 11 bases in the middle. The CDR3 runs 14 residues. CDR1 and CDR2 from the germline V gene are SGHRS and YFSETQ. This CDR3 is CASSLGTQGETQYF. The DNA of the CDR3 is TGCGCCAGCAGCTTGGGTACCCAGGGGGAGACCCAGTACTTC.

The J gene is TRBJ1-5, the V gene TRBV16; possible D gene TRBD1, 6 bases. CDR1 and CDR2 from the germline V gene are KGHSY and FQNENV. The CDR3 covers 15 residues. V gave up 4 bases and J gave up 0 bases, with 10 bases separating them. The CDR3 bases are TGTGCCAGCAGCCGCGACAGGAGTAGCAATCAGCCCCAGCATTTT. It is translated as CASSRDRSSNQPQHF.

This clone came up once. V gene TRBV6-4 combines with J gene TRBJ2-7; D not resolved. This CDR3 contains 9 residues. Germline lookup yields CDR1 MRHNA and CDR2 SNTAGT. The CDR3 reads CALRSEQYF. Written as DNA, the CDR3 is TGTGCACTCCGGAGCGAGCAGTACTTC.

V usage is TRBV6-5 and J usage is TRBJ1-5; 9 bases match TRBD1. The ends lost 6 bases at V and 4 bases at J; junction bases unmatched: 7. This CDR3 has 15 amino acids. Germline CDR1 reads MNHEY; CDR2 reads SVGAGI. The CDR3 DNA is TGTGCCAGCAGGGATACAGGGGGCGGTAATCAGCCCCAGCATTTT. Amino acid sequence: CASRDTGGGNQPQHF.

The chain has TRBV19 and TRBJ1-5, with D tentatively TRBD1 (5 bases). V was trimmed by 3 bases and J by 3 bases, leaving 12 bases between them. CDR1 and CDR2 (germline): LNHDA, SQIVND (reference sequence). The length of the CDR3 is 15 residues. CDR3 loop: CASSIMAGFNQPQHF. CDR3 coding DNA: TGTGCCAGTAGTATTATGGCAGGGTTCAATCAGCCCCAGCATTTT.

This chain joins TRBV9 and TRBJ1-2; D gene ambiguous. Germline V gene sequence: CDR1 SGDLS, CDR2 YYNGEE. Trimming removed 3 bases from V and 11 bases from J, with 20 bases in between. The CDR3 runs 14 residues. The CDR3 DNA follows: TGTGCCAGCAGCGGAGGTTTACGTGGGGAGGCATACACCTTC. Its translation: CASSGGLRGEAYTF.

The gene calls are TRBV24-1 and TRBJ2-2; weak D call: TRBD1 (6 bases). Germline V lookup: CDR1 KGHDR, CDR2 SFDVKD. This CDR3 has 16 residues. V lost 5 bases and J 4 bases, leaving 16 bases between the germline ends. This chain's CDR3 is CATSAVWGPGTGELFF. CDR3 coding DNA: TGTGCCACCAGTGCCGTGTGGGGGCCGGGCACCGGGGAGCTGTTTTTT.

For this clone: This specimen includes other DNA sequences encoding the same CDR3. The V and J genes are TRBV18 and TRBJ1-6; unclear D gene. Trimming left V 3 bases short and J 0 bases short, with 6 bases between. The length of the CDR3 is 15 residues. Germline V gives CDR1 KGHSH, CDR2 LQKENI. CDR3 in DNA: TGTGCCAGCTCACCGCCGGGCTCCTATAATTCACCCCTCCACTTT. The encoded protein is CASSPPGSYNSPLHF.

The chain has TRBV9 and TRBJ2-4; a possible D gene is TRBD2 (6 bases). CDR3 length equals 15 residues. Trimming removed 1 base from V and 8 bases from J, with 16 bases in between. Germline V CDR1 and CDR2: SGDLS, YYNGEE. Here the CDR3 reads CASSVRAGTGDIQYF. The CDR3 DNA follows: TGTGCCAGCAGCGTAAGGGCAGGGACTGGGGACATTCAGTACTTC.

The chain links TRBV5-4 to TRBJ1-4; D not certain. Trimming removed 0 bases from V and 8 bases from J, with 8 bases in between. The germline gives CDR1 SGHNT, CDR2 YYREEE (reference sequence). The CDR3 extends over 13 amino acids. Here the CDR3 DNA reads TGTGCCAGCAGCTTGGAGCCGGGAGAAAAACTGTTTTTT. It specifies CASSLEPGEKLFF.

The chain uses TRBV6-5 and TRBJ2-5; TRBD1 is a possible D gene (5 bases). Germline V gene data show CDR1 as MNHEY and CDR2 as SVGAGI. Trimming stripped 5 bases from V and 5 bases from J, with 12 bases between. The CDR3 is 13 residues long. The CDR3: CASSRTLQETQYF. The CDR3, as DNA: TGTGCCAGCAGTAGGACACTCCAGGAGACCCAGTACTTC.

This clone has just a few counts. The chain links TRBV7-2 to TRBJ2-1; D possibly corresponds to TRBD2 (6 bases). The germline V gene has CDR1 SGHTA and CDR2 FQGNSA. CDR3 length: 15 amino acids. V lost 1 base, J lost 4 bases, and 11 bases lay in between. CDR3 amino acids: CASSLGTIIYNEQFF. For the CDR3, the DNA is TGTGCCAGCAGCTTAGGGACTATCATTTACAATGAGCAGTTCTTC.

The chain has TRBV24-1 and TRBJ1-1, with 12 bases that match TRBD1. The CDR3 sequence is 13 residues long. J gave up 8 bases and V 8 bases, and 5 bases lay outside the gene matches. CDR1 and CDR2 (germline): KGHDR, SFDVKD. The CDR3 DNA reads as TGTGCCACCATCTCGGGGACAGGGGGCGAAGCTTTCTTT. Protein: CATISGTGGEAFF.

This clone was found a few times. The V gene is TRBV30, the J gene TRBJ2-1, with 8 bases aligning to TRBD2. With V trimmed by 3 bases and J by 4 bases, 2 bases remained unmatched. Looked up from germline, CDR1 is GTSNPN and CDR2 is SVGIG (reference sequence). The CDR3 is made up of 13 amino acids. This chain's CDR3 is CAWRAGVYNEQFF. In DNA form, the CDR3 reads TGTGCCTGGAGAGCGGGAGTTTACAATGAGCAGTTCTTC. Combining the CDR3 with reference TRBV30 and TRBJ2-1 gives the whole variable domain SQTIHQWPATLVQPVGSPLSLECTVEGTSNPNLYWYRQAAGRGLQLLFYSVGIGQISSEVPQNLSASRPQDRQFILSSKKLLLSDSGFYLCAWRAGVYNEQFFGPGTRLTVL.

The V gene is TRBV5-4, the J gene TRBJ1-2; D gene unclear. Trimming removed 1 base from V and 10 bases from J, with 14 bases in between. This CDR3 region has 13 residues. In germline, CDR1 is SGHNT, CDR2 YYREEE (reference sequence). The CDR3 spells CASSLSLDGDYTF. The CDR3 coding sequence is TGTGCCAGCAGCTTGTCCCTTGACGGAGACTACACCTTC.

This clone was counted once. V and J are TRBV5-1 and TRBJ2-6, with D uncertain. V lost 4 bases, J lost 3 bases, and 11 bases lay in between. This CDR3 has 15 amino acids. Germline V CDR1 and CDR2: SGHRS, YFSETQ. The CDR3 bases are TGCGCCAGCAGCGCTCAGGCTGGTGGGGCCAACGTCCTGACTTTC. It yields the protein CASSAQAGGANVLTF.

The chain links TRBV29-1 to TRBJ2-7, with D possibly matching TRBD1 (5 bases). Trimming shortened V by 5 bases and J by 6 bases, and 11 bases separated the two germline ends. This CDR3 has 11 residues. CDR1 is SQVTM and CDR2 is ANQGSEA in the germline V gene. The CDR3 loop reads CSVPGYGEQYF. CDR3 DNA sequence: TGCAGCGTTCCAGGGTATGGCGAGCAGTACTTC.